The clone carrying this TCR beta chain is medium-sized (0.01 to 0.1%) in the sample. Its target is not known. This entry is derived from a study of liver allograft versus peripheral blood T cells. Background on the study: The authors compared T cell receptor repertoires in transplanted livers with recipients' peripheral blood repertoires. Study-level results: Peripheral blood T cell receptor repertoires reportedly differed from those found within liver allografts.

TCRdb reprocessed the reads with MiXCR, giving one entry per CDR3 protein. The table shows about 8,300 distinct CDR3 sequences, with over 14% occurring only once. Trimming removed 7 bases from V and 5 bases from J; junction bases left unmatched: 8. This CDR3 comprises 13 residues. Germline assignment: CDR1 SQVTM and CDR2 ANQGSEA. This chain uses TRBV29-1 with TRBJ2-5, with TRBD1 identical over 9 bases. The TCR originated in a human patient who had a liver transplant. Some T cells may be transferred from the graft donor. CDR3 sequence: CSAPRQGGETQYF. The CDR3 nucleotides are TGCAGCGCCCCTCGACAGGGGGGGGAGACCCAGTACTTC. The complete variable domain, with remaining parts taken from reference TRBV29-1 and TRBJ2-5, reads SAVISQKPSRDICQRGTSLTIQCQVDSQVTMMFWYRQQPGQSLTLIATANQGSEATYESGFVIDKFPISRPNLTFSTLTVSNMSPEDSSIYLCSAPRQGGETQYFGPGTRLLVL.